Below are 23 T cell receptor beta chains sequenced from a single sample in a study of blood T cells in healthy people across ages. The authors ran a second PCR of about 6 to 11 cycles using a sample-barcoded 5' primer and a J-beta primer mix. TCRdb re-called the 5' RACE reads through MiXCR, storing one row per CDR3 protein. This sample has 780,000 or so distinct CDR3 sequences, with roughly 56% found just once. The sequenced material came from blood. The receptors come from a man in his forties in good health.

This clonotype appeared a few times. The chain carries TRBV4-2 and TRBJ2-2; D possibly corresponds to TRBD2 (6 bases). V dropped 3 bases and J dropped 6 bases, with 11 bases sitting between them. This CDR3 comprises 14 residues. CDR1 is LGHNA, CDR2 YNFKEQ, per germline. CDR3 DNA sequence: TGTGCCAGCAGCCAGGGGAGCGGGTCCGGGGAGCTGTTTTTT. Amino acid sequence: CASSQGSGSGELFF.

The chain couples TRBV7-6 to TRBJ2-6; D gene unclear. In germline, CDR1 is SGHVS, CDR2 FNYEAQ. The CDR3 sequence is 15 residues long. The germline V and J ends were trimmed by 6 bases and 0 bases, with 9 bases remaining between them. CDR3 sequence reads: CASSEESSGANVLTF. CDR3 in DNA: TGTGCCAGCAGTGAAGAGAGCTCTGGGGCCAACGTCCTGACTTTC.

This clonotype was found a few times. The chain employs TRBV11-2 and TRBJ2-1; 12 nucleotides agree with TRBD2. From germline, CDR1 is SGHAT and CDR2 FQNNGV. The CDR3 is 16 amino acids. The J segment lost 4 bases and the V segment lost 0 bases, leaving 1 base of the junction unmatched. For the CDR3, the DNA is TGTGCCAGCAGCTTAGAGCTAGCGGGGGGGTACAATGAGCAGTTCTTC. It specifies CASSLELAGGYNEQFF.

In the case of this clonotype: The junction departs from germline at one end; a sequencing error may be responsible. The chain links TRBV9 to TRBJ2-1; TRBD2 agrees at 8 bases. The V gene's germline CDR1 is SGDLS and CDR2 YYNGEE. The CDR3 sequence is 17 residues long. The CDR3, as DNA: TGTGCCAGCAGCTCCACCCTGGGGGAGCGGGGGAGGAATGAGCAGTTCTTT. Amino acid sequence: CASSSTLGERGRNEQFF.

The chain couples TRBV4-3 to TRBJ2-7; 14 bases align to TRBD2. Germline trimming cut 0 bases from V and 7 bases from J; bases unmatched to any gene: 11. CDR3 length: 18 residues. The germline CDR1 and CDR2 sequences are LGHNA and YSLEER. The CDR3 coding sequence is TGCGCCAGCAGCCAAGATTTGGGACTAGCGGGAGTCTGGTTGGAGCAGTACTTC. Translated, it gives CASSQDLGLAGVWLEQYF.

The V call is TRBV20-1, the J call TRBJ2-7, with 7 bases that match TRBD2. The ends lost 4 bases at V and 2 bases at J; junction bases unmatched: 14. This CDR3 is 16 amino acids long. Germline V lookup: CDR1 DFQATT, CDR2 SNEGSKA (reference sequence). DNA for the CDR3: TGCAGTGCTACCGGGAGCGGGACGGGGCCTACCTACGAGCAGTACTTC. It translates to CSATGSGTGPTYEQYF.

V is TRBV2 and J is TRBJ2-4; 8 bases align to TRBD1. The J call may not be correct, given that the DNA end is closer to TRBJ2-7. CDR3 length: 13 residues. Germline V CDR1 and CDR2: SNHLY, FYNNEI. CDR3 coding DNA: TGTGCCAGCCAGTCAGGGGGCGCCTACGAGCAGTACTTC. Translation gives CASQSGGAYEQYF.

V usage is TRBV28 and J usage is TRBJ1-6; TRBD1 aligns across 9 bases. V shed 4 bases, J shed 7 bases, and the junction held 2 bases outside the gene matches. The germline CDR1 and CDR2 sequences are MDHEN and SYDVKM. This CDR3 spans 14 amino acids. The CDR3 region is CASSSGQGNSPLHF. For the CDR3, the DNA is TGTGCCAGCAGTTCGGGACAGGGAAATTCACCCCTCCACTTT.

CDR3: CSVRPGQGSGLGEQYF. The DNA for the CDR3 is TGCAGCGTTAGGCCGGGACAGGGCTCCGGACTTGGCGAGCAGTACTTC. The chain joins TRBV29-1 to TRBJ2-7; 9 bases agree with TRBD1. The germline gives CDR1 SQVTM, CDR2 ANQGSEA. This CDR3 contains 16 residues. Trimming cost V 5 bases and J 6 bases; bases outside gene matches: 17.

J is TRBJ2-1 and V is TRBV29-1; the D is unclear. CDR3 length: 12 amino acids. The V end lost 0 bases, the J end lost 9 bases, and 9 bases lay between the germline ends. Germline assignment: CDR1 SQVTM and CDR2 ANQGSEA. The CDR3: CSVEDERGEQFF. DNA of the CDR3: TGCAGCGTTGAAGATGAAAGAGGTGAGCAGTTCTTC.

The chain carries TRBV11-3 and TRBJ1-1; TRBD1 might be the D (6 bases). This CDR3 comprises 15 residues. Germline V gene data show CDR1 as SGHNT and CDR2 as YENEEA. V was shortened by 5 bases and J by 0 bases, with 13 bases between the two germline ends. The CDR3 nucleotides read TGTGCCAGCAGCATGATACGGGACATGAACACTGAAGCTTTCTTT. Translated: CASSMIRDMNTEAFF.

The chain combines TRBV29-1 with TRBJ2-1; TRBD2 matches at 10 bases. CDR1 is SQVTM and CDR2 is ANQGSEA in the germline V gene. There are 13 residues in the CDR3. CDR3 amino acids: CIVTSGRNNEQFF. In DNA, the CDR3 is TGCATCGTGACTAGCGGGCGCAACAATGAGCAGTTCTTC.

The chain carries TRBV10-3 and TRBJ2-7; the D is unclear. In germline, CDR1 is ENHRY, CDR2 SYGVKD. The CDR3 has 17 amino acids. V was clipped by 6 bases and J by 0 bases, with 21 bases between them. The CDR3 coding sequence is TGTGCCATCAGCGGCTCCTATGTTACAACCAGCTCCTACGAGCAGTACTTC. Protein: CAISGSYVTTSSYEQYF.

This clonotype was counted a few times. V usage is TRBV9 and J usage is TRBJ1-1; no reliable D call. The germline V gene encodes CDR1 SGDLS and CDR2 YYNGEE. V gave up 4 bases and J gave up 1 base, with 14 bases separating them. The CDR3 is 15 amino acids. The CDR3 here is CASSLLSTTNTEAFF. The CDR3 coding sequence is TGTGCCAGCAGCTTACTTTCCACCACGAACACTGAAGCTTTCTTT.

This CDR3 is CASSETVAGSAEQFF. In DNA form, the CDR3 reads TGTGCCAGCAGTGAAACGGTAGCGGGATCGGCGGAGCAGTTCTTC. The chain links TRBV2 to TRBJ2-1; 8 bases agree with TRBD2. There are 15 residues in the CDR3. The J segment lost 10 bases and the V segment lost 2 bases, leaving 10 bases of the junction unmatched. Germline loops: CDR1 SNHLY, CDR2 FYNNEI.

For the CDR3, the DNA is TGCGCCAGCAGCTTGGAATCGCCGAGGGGTTCCTACGAGCAGTACTTC. As protein: CASSLESPRGSYEQYF. The chain links TRBV5-1 to TRBJ2-7; D may correspond to TRBD1 or TRBD2 (5 bases each). From germline, CDR1 is SGHRS and CDR2 YFSETQ. This CDR3 is 16 amino acids long. V gave up 0 bases and J gave up 1 base, with 14 bases separating them.

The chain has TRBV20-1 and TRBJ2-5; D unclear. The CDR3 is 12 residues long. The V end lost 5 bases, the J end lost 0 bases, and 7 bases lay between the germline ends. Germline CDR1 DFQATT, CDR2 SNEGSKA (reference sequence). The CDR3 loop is CSAPADQETQYF. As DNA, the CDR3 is TGCAGTGCTCCGGCGGACCAAGAGACCCAGTACTTC.

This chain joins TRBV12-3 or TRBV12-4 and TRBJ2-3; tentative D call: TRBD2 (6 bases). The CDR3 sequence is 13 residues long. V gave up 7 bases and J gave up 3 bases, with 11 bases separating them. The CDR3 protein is CASTIAGTDTQYF. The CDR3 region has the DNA TGTGCCAGCACCATTGCGGGAACAGATACGCAGTATTTT.

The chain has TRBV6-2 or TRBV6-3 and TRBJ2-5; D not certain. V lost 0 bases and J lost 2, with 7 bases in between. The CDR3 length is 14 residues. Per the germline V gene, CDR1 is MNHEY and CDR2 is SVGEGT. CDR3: CASSYSHRQETQYF. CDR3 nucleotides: TGTGCCAGCAGTTACTCCCATCGGCAAGAGACCCAGTACTTC.

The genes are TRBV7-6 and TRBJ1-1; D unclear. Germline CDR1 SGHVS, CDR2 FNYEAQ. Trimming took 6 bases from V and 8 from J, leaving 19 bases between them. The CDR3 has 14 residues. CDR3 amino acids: CASSPTGEHTEAFF. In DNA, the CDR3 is TGTGCCAGCAGTCCCACCGGGGAGCATACCGAAGCTTTCTTT. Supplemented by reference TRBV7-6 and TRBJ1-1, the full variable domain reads GAGVSQSPRYKVTKRGQDVALRCDPISGHVSLYWYRQALGQGPEFLTYFNYEAQQDKSGLPNDRFSAERPEGSISTLTIQRTEQRDSAMYRCASSPTGEHTEAFFGQGTRLTVV.

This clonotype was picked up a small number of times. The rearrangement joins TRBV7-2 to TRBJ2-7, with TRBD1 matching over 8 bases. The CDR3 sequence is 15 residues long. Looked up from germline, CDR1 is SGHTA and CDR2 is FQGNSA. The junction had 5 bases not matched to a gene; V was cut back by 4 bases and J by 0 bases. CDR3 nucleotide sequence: TGTGCCAGCAGCTACCGGGACAGGCCCTCCTACGAGCAGTACTTC. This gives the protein CASSYRDRPSYEQYF.

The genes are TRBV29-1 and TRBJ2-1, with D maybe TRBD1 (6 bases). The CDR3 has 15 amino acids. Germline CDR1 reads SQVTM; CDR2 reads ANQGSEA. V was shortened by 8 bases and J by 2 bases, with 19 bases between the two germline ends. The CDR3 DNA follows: TGCAGCAGGTGCCGTGGGGGCTCGGCCTACAATGAGCAGTTCTTC. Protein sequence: CSRCRGGSAYNEQFF.

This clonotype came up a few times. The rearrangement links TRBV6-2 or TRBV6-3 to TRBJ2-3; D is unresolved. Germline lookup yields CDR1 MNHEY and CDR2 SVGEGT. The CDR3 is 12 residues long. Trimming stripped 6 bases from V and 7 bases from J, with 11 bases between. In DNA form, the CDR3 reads TGTGCCAGCAGCCGCACTTTGAATACGCAGTATTTT. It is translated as CASSRTLNTQYF.